A selection of T cell receptor beta chains follows, all from one sample in a study. A single record per CDR3 protein comes from TCRdb applying MiXCR to the 5' RACE reads. The sample holds approximately 53,000 distinct CDR3 sequences, around 28% seen once. Specimen: tumor-infiltrating memory CD4+ T cells sorted from the breast tumor. The receptors originated from a female donor with breast cancer. CDR3s include the opening cysteine and the closing phenylalanine or tryptophan. The D gene is left open where the match is weak.

v_gene	d_gene	CDR3aa
TRBV4-2	NA	CASSQASEETQYF
TRBV7-2	NA	CASSPRESVNSPLHF
TRBV28	NA	CASRPVAGPGGTEAFF
TRBV7-9	NA	CAISSSTATTF
TRBV5-1	NA	CASSFKATGNEQFF
TRBV9	NA	CASSVGTDNSPLHF
TRBV5-1	NA	CASQRNEGGTEAFF
TRBV5-1	NA	CASYQRLGNKNEQFF
TRBV7-3	NA	CASSLNAGPTGELFF
TRBV20-1	TRBD1	CSASQGGRSQPQHF
TRBV7-6	NA	CASSPPFDTQYF
TRBV6-2/TRBV6-3	NA	CASSYPGGLGYTF
TRBV4-1	TRBD1	CASSQGQGVDTEAFF
TRBV6-2/TRBV6-3	NA	CASSNTRSNQPQHF
TRBV7-3	TRBD1	CAPARQGRSYEQYF
TRBV29-1	TRBD2	CSVLPLAGAKTQYF
TRBV29-1	NA	CSVEVGRTDTQYF
TRBV9	NA	CASSPSVGNTEAFF
TRBV7-9	TRBD1	CASSPRTGGGNEQFF
TRBV20-1	NA	CSAATAGRVQSGYTF
TRBV6-6	TRBD1	CAGFRTGNHQPQHF
TRBV5-1	NA	CARSLDRTSGNTIYF
TRBV28	NA	CASSDDSNQPQHF
TRBV20-1	TRBD2	CSATLAGGYNEQFF
TRBV6-6	TRBD1	CASRPRTGGSYNEQFF
TRBV5-1	NA	CASYDQSSYNEQFF
TRBV7-7	NA	CASSLSKQDETQYF
TRBV12-3/TRBV12-4	TRBD1	CASSLAGGTGGSEQYF
TRBV6-5	TRBD2	CASSYLPNVLAGRQETQYF
TRBV4-1	NA	CASSRGNWGGAKAFF
TRBV30	TRBD2	CAWSVFAGLISGRAPPDEQFF
TRBV5-1	NA	CASSLAQTNNEQVF
TRBV7-2	NA	CASSLSSAEYNEQFF
TRBV28	NA	CASSFGGAGKETQYF
TRBV7-9	TRBD2	CATNPGLGYNEQFF
TRBV7-2	TRBD2	CASSLDSGAFNEQFF
TRBV24-1	NA	CATSDFGQVDTEAFF
TRBV9	TRBD1	CASSVGGTDREQYF
TRBV7-9	NA	CASTRDPGTGEQYF
TRBV12-3/TRBV12-4	TRBD1	CASSLGDSIYNEQFF
TRBV6-6	NA	CASRPGTVHQPQHF
TRBV5-1	TRBD2	CASSLRGARGDTQYF
TRBV29-1	TRBD1	CSVQGYNEKLFF
TRBV5-6	TRBD1	CASSFTQGAGETQYF
TRBV10-3	NA	CAISESAPSTNEKLFF
TRBV29-1	NA	CSVEERVRGYTF
TRBV7-2	TRBD2	CASSLTSGGYNEQFF
TRBV7-2	NA	CASSLVGRDNSPLHF